The 17 T cell receptor beta chains presented below share a single source sample, sequenced in a study of T cells in Graves' hyperthyroidism and ophthalmopathy (dated by TCRdb to between 2018 and 2021). Libraries were built with multiplex PCR. The data were produced on an Illumina HiSeq 2000. Amplification of TCR beta CDR3 regions was carried out from RNA transcripts. The first round of RT-PCR for the TCR CDR3 was performed with the HTBI primer set and the Qiagen OneStep RT-PCR kit. TCRdb passed the public sequencing reads through fastp at Q25 and MiXCR, retaining productive beta sequences. Entries are consolidated by CDR3 protein sequence, retaining the most common genes and DNA. This sample comprises around 690,000 distinct CDR3 sequences, less than 25% of them detected only once. The top ten clonotypes cover 34% of the sample. The sample comprised blood. The source of these receptors is a man under 40 with Graves' ophthalmopathy.

This chain links TRBV6-2 or TRBV6-3 with TRBJ2-3; 10 bases are shared with TRBD2. Germline loops: CDR1 MNHEY, CDR2 SVGEGT. This CDR3 contains 15 residues. J lost 1 base, V lost 6 bases, and 4 bases had no gene match. This CDR3 is CASRPSGSRTDTQYF. The CDR3 DNA sequence: TGTGCCAGCAGGCCTAGCGGGAGTCGCACAGATACGCAGTATTTT.

The chain couples TRBV7-9 to TRBJ1-2; 7 nucleotides match TRBD1. CDR1 SEHNR and CDR2 FQNEAQ come from the germline V gene (reference sequence). Germline trimming cut 4 bases from V and 3 bases from J; bases unmatched to any gene: 5. This CDR3 spans 14 amino acids. CDR3 loop: CASSSPGTDYGYTF. The CDR3 nucleotides read TGTGCCAGCAGCTCCCCCGGGACAGACTATGGCTACACCTTC.

This rearrangement joins TRBV6-1 to TRBJ2-5; D unresolved. Germline V CDR1 and CDR2: MNHNS, SASEGT. Trimming cost V 10 bases and J 4 bases, with 16 bases left between them. The CDR3 is made up of 13 amino acids. CDR3: CATYLEFGETQYF. The CDR3 nucleotides read TGTGCCACCTACCTAGAGTTTGGAGAGACCCAGTACTTC.

This clonotype was seen only a few times. The rearrangement links TRBV10-3 to TRBJ1-5, with D possibly TRBD1 on 5 matching bases. CDR3 length: 16 amino acids. Looked up from germline, CDR1 is ENHRY and CDR2 is SYGVKD. The V and J ends lost 1 base and 2 bases respectively, with 12 bases between them. The CDR3 DNA reads TGTGCCATCAGTGAGTTCAGGGATGGTGGCAATCAGCCCCAGCATTTT. It is translated as CAISEFRDGGNQPQHF.

This clonotype was seen repeatedly, ten times or more. The chain combines TRBV11-2 with TRBJ2-1; the D is unclear. With 3 bases removed from V and 5 bases from J, the gap between germline ends came to 8 bases. The CDR3 loop spans 13 amino acids. Germline V gene lookup returns CDR1 SGHAT and CDR2 FQNNGV. CDR3 loop: CASSFPDNNEQFF. The CDR3 DNA reads TGTGCCAGCAGCTTCCCCGATAACAATGAGCAGTTCTTC.

The chain carries TRBV29-1 and TRBJ2-1, with D unclear. Per the germline V gene, CDR1 is SQVTM and CDR2 is ANQGSEA. Trimming shortened V by 8 bases and J by 2 bases, and 13 bases separated the two germline ends. The CDR3 runs 13 residues. The CDR3 nucleotides are TGCAGCACCCGGAGTATTACCTACAATGAGCAGTTCTTC. Amino acids: CSTRSITYNEQFF.

The V call is TRBV4-2, the J call TRBJ2-7; 8 nucleotides line up with TRBD1. V shed 1 base and J 0 bases; nucleotides not matched to a gene: 2. Germline values: CDR1 LGHNA, CDR2 YNFKEQ. The CDR3 runs to 15 residues. The CDR3 reads CASSQGGQGSYEQYF. Written as DNA, the CDR3 is TGTGCCAGCAGCCAAGGAGGACAGGGCTCCTACGAGCAGTACTTC.

With respect to this clonotype: Because the CDR3 is missing its conserved closing phenylalanine or tryptophan, this is likely a read error. The CDR3 region is CASSTGTGVEKLFL. CDR3 in DNA: TGTGCCAGCAGCACCGGCACAGGGGTTGAAAAACTGTTTCTT. The V gene is TRBV7-9, the J gene TRBJ1-4; 7 bases agree with TRBD1. The length of the CDR3 is 14 residues. J was trimmed by 7 bases and V by 5 bases; bases with no gene match: 7. The germline V gene has CDR1 SEHNR and CDR2 FQNEAQ (reference sequence).

As to this clonotype: A much bigger clone sits one base away, suggesting this may be a read error. This sequence joins TRBV13 and TRBJ2-3; 9 positions match TRBD1. CDR1 is PRHDT and CDR2 is FYEKMQ in the germline V gene (reference sequence). The CDR3 totals 16 residues. The CDR3 coding sequence is TGTACCAGCAGCTTAGGAGGACAGGGGATCACAGATACGCAGTATTTT. This gives the protein CTSSLGGQGITDTQYF.

The chain employs TRBV19 and TRBJ1-4, with no clear D. Germline V gene sequence: CDR1 LNHDA, CDR2 SQIVND (reference sequence). The germline V and J ends were trimmed by 5 bases and 3 bases, with 10 bases remaining between them. The CDR3 runs 14 residues. The CDR3 loop reads CASSDGVSNEKLFF. DNA of the CDR3: TGTGCCAGTAGTGACGGGGTCTCTAATGAAAAACTGTTTTTT.

This rearrangement joins TRBV19 to TRBJ1-2, with 9 bases aligning to TRBD1. The CDR3 sequence is 13 residues long. Germline-derived CDR1 and CDR2 are LNHDA and SQIVND (reference sequence). The V and J ends lost 9 bases and 5 bases, in that order; junction bases with no gene match: 7. The CDR3 DNA reads as TGTGCCAGCGGGACAGGGAGGAGATATGGCTACACCTTC. Amino acid sequence: CASGTGRRYGYTF.

In this sample, this clonotype turned up many times. Compared with germline, one end of the junction differs, possibly owing to a read error. The chain couples TRBV18 to TRBJ2-1; D unresolved. Germline values: CDR1 KGHSH, CDR2 LQKENI. The CDR3 covers 14 residues. This chain's CDR3 is CASSGVDSYNEQFF. CDR3 nucleotide sequence: TGTGCCAGCTCAGGTGTAGACTCCTATAATGAGCAGTTCTTC.

A few counts support this clonotype. The chain is built from TRBV20-1 and TRBJ2-3; perhaps TRBD2 as D (6 bases). This CDR3 contains 15 residues. The germline V gene has CDR1 DFQATT and CDR2 SNEGSKA (reference sequence). Trimming cost V 6 bases and J 5 bases, with 21 bases left between them. The CDR3 DNA follows: TGCAGTGCCCCGGATTCATCGGGGGACGGAGATACGCAGTATTTT. Amino acids: CSAPDSSGDGDTQYF.

In this sample, this clonotype turned up once. The V gene is TRBV19, the J gene TRBJ2-3; D gene unclear. V was cut by 1 base and J by 4 bases, with 9 bases left in between. Looked up from germline, CDR1 is LNHDA and CDR2 is SQIVND (reference sequence). The CDR3 runs to 14 residues. CDR3 nucleotide sequence: TGTGCCAGTAGTATAGGGGTCCCGCCAGATACGCAGTATTTT. Translating it yields CASSIGVPPDTQYF.

This clonotype has more than one count but fewer than ten. The chain uses TRBV12-3 or TRBV12-4 and TRBJ2-1; possibly TRBD2 for D (5 bases). CDR3 size: 14 residues. Trimming pared 5 bases from V and 12 bases from J, leaving 20 bases between. The CDR3: CASSGLDTGLAQFF. CDR3 in DNA: TGTGCCAGCAGTGGACTTGACACGGGTTTAGCGCAGTTCTTC.

There are many counts of this clonotype. The rearrangement links TRBV28 to TRBJ1-5, with a possible D match to TRBD1 (5 bases). This CDR3 is built from 12 residues. V dropped 8 bases and J dropped 3 bases, with 8 bases sitting between them. CDR1 MDHEN and CDR2 SYDVKM come from the germline V gene. This CDR3 is CASHRPNQPQHF. As DNA, the CDR3 is TGTGCCAGCCACAGGCCCAATCAGCCCCAGCATTTT.

The CDR3 region is CSAGAGIGSSGANVLTF. The DNA for the CDR3 is TGCAGTGCGGGAGCGGGGATAGGAAGCTCTGGGGCCAACGTCCTGACTTTC. The rearrangement joins TRBV20-1 to TRBJ2-6; 7 bases map to TRBD2. Germline loops: CDR1 DFQATT, CDR2 SNEGSKA (reference sequence). V dropped 6 bases and J dropped 0; count of bases not matched to a gene: 11. The CDR3 runs 17 residues.